This T cell receptor (beta chain) was profiled in a study of CD8+ T cells in alopecia areata. Specified treatment: oral pan-JAK inhibitor, 5-10 mg twice daily. The CDR3 has 14 residues. Losses at the gene ends were 7 bases for V and 2 bases for J; bases not matched to a gene: 7. The V gene's germline CDR1 is MGHDK and CDR2 SYGVNS. Sequencing relied on a cDNA template that was reverse transcribed from extracted RNA. Data came from immunoSEQ multiplex PCR; TCRdb stores just in-frame clones and leaves some out. The sample has more than 200,000 clones; less than 45% are singletons. The sequence was obtained from a human donor with alopecia areata. The rearrangement joins TRBV25-1 to TRBJ2-7; 8 nucleotides line up with TRBD1. Source: CD4+ T cells sorted from blood, taken at approximately week 39, from a patient treated with tofacitinib. CDR3 sequence: CASTPDRAPYEQYF. The CDR3 DNA reads TGTGCCAGCACCCCGGACAGGGCCCCCTACGAGCAGTACTTC.